This TCR beta chain was recovered during a study of blood T cell repertoires in COVID-19. As for the study in general: Sample material is recorded as cDNA or gDNA derived from T cells, B-cell-depleted T cells, or PBMCs.

Source study methods: Amplification of reference gene primers provided the estimated nucleated cell counts. Libraries were prepared by immunoSEQ multiplex PCR; TCRdb keeps only in-frame clonotypes and omits some of them. The V and J calls and clone size come from that table; D and trimming were worked out from the DNA. The sample consists of about 180,000 clones, under 85% of them appearing once. The CDR3 is made up of 14 amino acids. V gave up 7 bases and J gave up 3 bases, with 16 bases separating them. Germline V gene lookup returns CDR1 LGHDT and CDR2 YNNKEL (reference sequence). While infection was still active, Seattle patients were enrolled and then followed longitudinally.

The sample consisted of peripheral blood. This chain joins TRBV3-1 (or the pseudogene TRBV3-2) and TRBJ2-7, with D tentatively TRBD1 (5 bases). This TCR was recovered from a woman in her 70s with COVID-19, enrolled during active disease. CDR3 nucleotides: TGTGCCAGCACCCCTCCCCAGGGAATCTACGAGCAGTACTTC. Translation: CASTPPQGIYEQYF.